This T cell receptor (beta chain) originates from a study of response to subunit inactivated influenza vaccine. TCRdb re-derived calls from the RT-PCR reads in MiXCR, one entry per CDR3 protein. The repertoire includes about 160,000 distinct CDR3 sequences, about a tenth of them detected once, and over 10% sits in the top ten. Whole-study results and caveats: The authors suggested that every seasonal influenza vaccination recruits few new T cells.

The germline V gene encodes CDR1 SGHVS and CDR2 FQNEAQ. V lost 3 bases, J lost 0 bases, and 10 bases lay in between. The CDR3 is 15 residues long. This clonotype was observed at least ten times. Its antigen is not identified. This clonotype was sampled from a man aged 50 or older who received an inactivated influenza vaccine. The V gene is TRBV7-8, the J gene TRBJ2-3, with D unresolved. The starting material was non-naive T cells sorted from PBMCs, obtained about 40 days after vaccination. CDR3 region: CASSFEPSSTDTQYF. The CDR3 region has the DNA TGTGCCAGCAGCTTCGAACCGAGCAGCACAGATACGCAGTATTTT.